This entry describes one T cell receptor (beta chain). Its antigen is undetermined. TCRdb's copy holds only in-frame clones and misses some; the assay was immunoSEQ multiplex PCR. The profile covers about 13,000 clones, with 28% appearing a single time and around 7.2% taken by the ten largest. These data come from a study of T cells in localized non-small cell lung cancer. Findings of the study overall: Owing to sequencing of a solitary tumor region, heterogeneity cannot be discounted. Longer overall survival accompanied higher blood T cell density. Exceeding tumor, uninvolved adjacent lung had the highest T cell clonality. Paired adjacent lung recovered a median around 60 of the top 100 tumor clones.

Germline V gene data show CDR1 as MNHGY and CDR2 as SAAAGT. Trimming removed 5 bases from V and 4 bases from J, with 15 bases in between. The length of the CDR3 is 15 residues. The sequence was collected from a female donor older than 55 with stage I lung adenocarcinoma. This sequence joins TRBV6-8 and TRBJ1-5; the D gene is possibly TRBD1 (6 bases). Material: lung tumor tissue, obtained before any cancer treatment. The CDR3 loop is CASSGSDSVNQPQHF. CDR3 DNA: TGTGCCAGCAGTGGCTCGGACAGCGTTAATCAGCCCCAGCATTTT.